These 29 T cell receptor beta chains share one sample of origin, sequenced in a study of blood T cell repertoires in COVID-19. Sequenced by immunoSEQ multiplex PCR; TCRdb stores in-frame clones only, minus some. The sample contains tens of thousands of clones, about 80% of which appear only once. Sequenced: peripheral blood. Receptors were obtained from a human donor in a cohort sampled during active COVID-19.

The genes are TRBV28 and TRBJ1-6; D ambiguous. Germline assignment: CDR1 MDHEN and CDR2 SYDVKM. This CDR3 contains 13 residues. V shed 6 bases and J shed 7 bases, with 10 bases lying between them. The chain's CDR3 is CASRSVQNSPLHF. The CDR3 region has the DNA TGTGCCAGCAGGTCGGTCCAAAATTCACCCCTCCACTTT.

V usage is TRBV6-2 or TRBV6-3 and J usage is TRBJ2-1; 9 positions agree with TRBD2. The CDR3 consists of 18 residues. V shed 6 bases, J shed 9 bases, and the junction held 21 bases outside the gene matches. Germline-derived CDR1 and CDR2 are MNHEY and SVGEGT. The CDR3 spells CASSHTIGASGRTVEQFF. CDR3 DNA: TGTGCCAGCAGCCACACGATCGGGGCAAGCGGGAGGACTGTTGAGCAGTTCTTC.

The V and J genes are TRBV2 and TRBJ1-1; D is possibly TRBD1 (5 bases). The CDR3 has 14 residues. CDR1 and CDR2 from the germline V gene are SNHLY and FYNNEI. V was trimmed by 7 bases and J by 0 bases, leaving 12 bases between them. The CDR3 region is CASIARAMNTEAFF. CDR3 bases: TGTGCCAGCATCGCCAGGGCTATGAACACTGAAGCTTTCTTT.

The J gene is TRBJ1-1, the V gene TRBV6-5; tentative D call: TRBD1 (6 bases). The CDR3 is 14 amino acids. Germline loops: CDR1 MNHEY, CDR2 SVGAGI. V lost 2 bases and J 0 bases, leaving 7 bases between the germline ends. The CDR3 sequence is CASSYQGMNTEAFF. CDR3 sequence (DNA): TGTGCCAGCAGTTACCAGGGGATGAACACTGAAGCTTTCTTT.

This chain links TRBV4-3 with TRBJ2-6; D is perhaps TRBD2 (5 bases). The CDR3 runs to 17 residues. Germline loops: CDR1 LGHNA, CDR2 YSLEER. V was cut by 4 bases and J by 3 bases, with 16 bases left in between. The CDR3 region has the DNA TGCGCCAGCAGCCCTTCAGGAGGACGGGATGGGGCCAACGTCCTGACTTTC. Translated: CASSPSGGRDGANVLTF.

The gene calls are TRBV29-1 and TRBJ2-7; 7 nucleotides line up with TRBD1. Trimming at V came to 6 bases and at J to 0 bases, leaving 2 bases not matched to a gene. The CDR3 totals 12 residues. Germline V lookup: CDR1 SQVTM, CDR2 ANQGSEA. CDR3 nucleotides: TGCAGCGTACGGGACAGCTCCTACGAGCAGTACTTC. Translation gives CSVRDSSYEQYF.

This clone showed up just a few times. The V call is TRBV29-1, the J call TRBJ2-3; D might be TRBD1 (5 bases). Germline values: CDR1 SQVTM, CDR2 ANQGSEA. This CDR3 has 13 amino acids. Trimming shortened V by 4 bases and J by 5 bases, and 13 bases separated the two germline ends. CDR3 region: CSVGYRPLDTQYF. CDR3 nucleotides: TGCAGCGTTGGGTACAGGCCCTTAGATACGCAGTATTTT.

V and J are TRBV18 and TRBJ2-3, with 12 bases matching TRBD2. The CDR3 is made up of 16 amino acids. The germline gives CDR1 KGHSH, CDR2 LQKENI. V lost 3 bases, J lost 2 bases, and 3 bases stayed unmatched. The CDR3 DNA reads TGTGCCAGCTCACCCCGACTAGCGGGGGCCACAGATACGCAGTATTTT. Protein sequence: CASSPRLAGATDTQYF.

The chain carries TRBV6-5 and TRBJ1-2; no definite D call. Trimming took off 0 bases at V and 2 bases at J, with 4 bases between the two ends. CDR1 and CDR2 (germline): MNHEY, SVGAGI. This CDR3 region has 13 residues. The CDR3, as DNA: TGTGCCAGCAGTTACTCTAGCAACTATGGCTACACCTTC. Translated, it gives CASSYSSNYGYTF.

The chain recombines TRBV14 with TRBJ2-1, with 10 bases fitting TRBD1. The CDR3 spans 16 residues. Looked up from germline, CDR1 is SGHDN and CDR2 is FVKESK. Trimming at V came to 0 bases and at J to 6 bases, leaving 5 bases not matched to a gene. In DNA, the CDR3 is TGTGCCAGCAGCCAAGAGGGACAGGGGTTGGGCAATGAGCAGTTCTTC. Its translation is CASSQEGQGLGNEQFF. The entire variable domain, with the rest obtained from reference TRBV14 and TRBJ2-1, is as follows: EAGVTQFPSHSVIEKGQTVTLRCDPISGHDNLYWYRRVMGKEIKFLLHFVKESKQDESGMPNNRFLAERTGGTYSTLKVQPAELEDSGVYFCASSQEGQGLGNEQFFGPGTRLTVL.

The CDR3 here is CASSFQGYYGYTF. The CDR3 DNA is TGTGCCAGCAGTTTTCAGGGGTACTATGGCTACACCTTC. The chain is built from TRBV12-3 or TRBV12-4 and TRBJ1-2, with a possible D match to TRBD1 (6 bases). This CDR3 spans 13 amino acids. Trimming cost V 3 bases and J 3 bases, with 8 bases left between them.

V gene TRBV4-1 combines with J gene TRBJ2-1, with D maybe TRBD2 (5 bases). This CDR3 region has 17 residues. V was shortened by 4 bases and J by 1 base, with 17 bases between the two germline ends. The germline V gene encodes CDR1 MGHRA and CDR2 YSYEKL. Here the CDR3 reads CASSPALDRGSYNEQFF. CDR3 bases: TGCGCCAGCAGCCCAGCACTAGATCGTGGGTCCTACAATGAGCAGTTCTTC.

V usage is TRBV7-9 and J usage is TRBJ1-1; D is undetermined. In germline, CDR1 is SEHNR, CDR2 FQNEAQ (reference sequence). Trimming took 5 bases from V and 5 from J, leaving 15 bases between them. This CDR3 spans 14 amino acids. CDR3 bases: TGTGCCAGCAGCCTGGCAGGCCCCATGACTGAAGCTTTCTTT. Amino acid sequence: CASSLAGPMTEAFF.

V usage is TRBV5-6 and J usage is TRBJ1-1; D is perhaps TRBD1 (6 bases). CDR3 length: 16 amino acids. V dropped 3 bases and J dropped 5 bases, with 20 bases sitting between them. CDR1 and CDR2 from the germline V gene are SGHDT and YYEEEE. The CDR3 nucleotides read TGTGCCAGCAGCTCGGGGGGGGCGCCCCCAGTAACTGAAGCTTTCTTT. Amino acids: CASSSGGAPPVTEAFF.

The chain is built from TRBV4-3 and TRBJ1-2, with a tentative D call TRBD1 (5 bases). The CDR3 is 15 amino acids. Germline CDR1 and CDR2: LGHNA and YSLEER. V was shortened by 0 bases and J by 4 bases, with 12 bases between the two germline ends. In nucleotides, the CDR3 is TGCGCCAGCAGCCAAGATCCGGGGGGATCCTATGGCTACACCTTC. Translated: CASSQDPGGSYGYTF.

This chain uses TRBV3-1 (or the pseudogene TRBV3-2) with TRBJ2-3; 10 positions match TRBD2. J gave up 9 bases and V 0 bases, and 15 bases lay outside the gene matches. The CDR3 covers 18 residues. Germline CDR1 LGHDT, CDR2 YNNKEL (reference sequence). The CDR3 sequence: CASSQEGYGTSAAGTQYF. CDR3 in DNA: TGTGCCAGCAGCCAAGAGGGTTACGGGACTAGCGCGGCAGGGACGCAGTATTTT.

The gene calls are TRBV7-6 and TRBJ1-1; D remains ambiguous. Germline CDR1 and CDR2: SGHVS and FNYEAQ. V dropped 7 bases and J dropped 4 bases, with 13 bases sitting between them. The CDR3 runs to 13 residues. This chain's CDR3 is CASTASGFTEAFF. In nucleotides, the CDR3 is TGTGCCAGCACAGCCTCGGGGTTCACTGAAGCTTTCTTT. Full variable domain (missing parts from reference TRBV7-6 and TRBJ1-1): GAGVSQSPRYKVTKRGQDVALRCDPISGHVSLYWYRQALGQGPEFLTYFNYEAQQDKSGLPNDRFSAERPEGSISTLTIQRTEQRDSAMYRCASTASGFTEAFFGQGTRLTVV.

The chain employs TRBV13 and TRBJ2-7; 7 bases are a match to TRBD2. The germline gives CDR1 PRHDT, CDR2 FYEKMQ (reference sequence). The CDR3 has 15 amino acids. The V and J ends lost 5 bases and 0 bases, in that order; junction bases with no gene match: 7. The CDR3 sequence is CASSPPSGFSYEQYF. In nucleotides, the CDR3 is TGTGCCAGCAGCCCACCTAGCGGATTCTCCTACGAGCAGTACTTC.

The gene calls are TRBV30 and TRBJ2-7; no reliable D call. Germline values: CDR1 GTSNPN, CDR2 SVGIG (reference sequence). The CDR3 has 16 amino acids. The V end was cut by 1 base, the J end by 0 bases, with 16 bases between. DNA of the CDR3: TGTGCCTGGAGTGCCGGGTCAACCAGACGCTCCTACGAGCAGTACTTC. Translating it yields CAWSAGSTRRSYEQYF.

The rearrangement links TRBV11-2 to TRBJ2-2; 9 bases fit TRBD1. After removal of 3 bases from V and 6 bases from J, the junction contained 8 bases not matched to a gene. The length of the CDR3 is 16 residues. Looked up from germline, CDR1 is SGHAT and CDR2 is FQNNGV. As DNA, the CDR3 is TGTGCCAGCAGCTTGGGGGGGACAGGGTACCCCGGGGAGCTGTTTTTT. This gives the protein CASSLGGTGYPGELFF. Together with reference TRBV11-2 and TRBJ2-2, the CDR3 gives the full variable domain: EAGVAQSPRYKIIEKRQSVAFWCNPISGHATLYWYQQILGQGPKLLIQFQNNGVVDDSQLPKDRFSAERLKGVDSTLKIQPAKLEDSAVYLCASSLGGTGYPGELFFGEGSRLTVL.

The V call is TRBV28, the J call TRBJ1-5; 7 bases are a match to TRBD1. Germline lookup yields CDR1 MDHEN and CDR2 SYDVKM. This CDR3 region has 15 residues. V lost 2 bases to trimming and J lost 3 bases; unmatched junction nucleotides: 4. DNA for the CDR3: TGTGCCAGCAGTTTAACAGGGGCCTTCAATCAGCCCCAGCATTTT. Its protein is CASSLTGAFNQPQHF.

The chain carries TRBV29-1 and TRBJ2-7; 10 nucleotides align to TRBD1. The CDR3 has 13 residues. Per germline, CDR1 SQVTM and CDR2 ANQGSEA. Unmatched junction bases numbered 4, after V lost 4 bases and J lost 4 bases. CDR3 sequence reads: CSVAGTGVYEQYF. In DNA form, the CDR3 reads TGCAGCGTTGCCGGGACAGGGGTTTACGAGCAGTACTTC.

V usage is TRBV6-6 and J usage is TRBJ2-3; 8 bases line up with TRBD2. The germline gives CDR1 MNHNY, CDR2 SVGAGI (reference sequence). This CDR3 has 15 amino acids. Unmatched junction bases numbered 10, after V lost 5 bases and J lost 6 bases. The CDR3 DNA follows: TGTGCCAGCAGTGCCCGGGGGGGGAACGGGGATACGCAGTATTTT. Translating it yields CASSARGGNGDTQYF.

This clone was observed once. The CDR3 loop reads CASSRQLAGVEQYF. The CDR3 nucleotides are TGTGCCAGCAGTCGACAACTAGCGGGGGTCGAGCAGTACTTC. The chain employs TRBV6-5 and TRBJ2-7; 11 nucleotides line up with TRBD2. Looked up from germline, CDR1 is MNHEY and CDR2 is SVGAGI. The CDR3 is 14 amino acids. V lost 5 bases, J lost 6 bases, and 6 bases stayed unmatched.

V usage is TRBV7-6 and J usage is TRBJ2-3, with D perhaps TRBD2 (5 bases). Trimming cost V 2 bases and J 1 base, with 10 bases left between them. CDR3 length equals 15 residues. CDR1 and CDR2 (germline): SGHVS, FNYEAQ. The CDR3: CASSLYRTGTDTQYF. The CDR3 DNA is TGTGCCAGCAGCTTATACCGGACTGGCACAGATACGCAGTATTTT.

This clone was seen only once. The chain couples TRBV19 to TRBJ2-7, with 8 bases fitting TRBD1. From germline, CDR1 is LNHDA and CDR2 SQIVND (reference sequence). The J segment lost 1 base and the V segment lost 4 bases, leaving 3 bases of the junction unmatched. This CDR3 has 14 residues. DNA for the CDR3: TGTGCCAGTAGTACCCACAGGGGGTCCTACGAGCAGTACTTC. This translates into CASSTHRGSYEQYF.

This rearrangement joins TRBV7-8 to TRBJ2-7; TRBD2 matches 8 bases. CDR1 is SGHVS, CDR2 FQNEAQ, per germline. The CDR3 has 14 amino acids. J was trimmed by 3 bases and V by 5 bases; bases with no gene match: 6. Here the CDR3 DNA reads TGTGCCAGCAGCCCCCCGGGACTAGACTACGAGCAGTACTTC. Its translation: CASSPPGLDYEQYF. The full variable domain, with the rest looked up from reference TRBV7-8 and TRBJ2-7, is GAGVSQSPRYKVAKRGQDVALRCDPISGHVSLFWYQQALGQGPEFLTYFQNEAQLDKSGLPSDRFFAERPEGSVSTLKIQRTQQEDSAVYLCASSPPGLDYEQYFGPGTRLTVT.

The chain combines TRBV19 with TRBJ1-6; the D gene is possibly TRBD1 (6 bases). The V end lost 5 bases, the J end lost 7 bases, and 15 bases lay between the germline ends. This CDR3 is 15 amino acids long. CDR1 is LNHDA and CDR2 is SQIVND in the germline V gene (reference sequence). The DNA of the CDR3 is TGTGCCAGTAGTCCAGGACAGATACTCAATTCACCCCTCCACTTT. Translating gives CASSPGQILNSPLHF.

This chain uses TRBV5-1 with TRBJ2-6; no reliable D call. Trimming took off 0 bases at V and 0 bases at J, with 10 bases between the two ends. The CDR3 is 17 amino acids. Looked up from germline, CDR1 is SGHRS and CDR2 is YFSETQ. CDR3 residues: CASSLGTVASGANVLTF. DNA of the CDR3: TGCGCCAGCAGCTTGGGAACGGTAGCCTCTGGGGCCAACGTCCTGACTTTC.